The following is a TCR beta chain sequence with its context. The antigen is not known. This entry belongs to a study of lymphopenia after photon versus proton radiotherapy. The study, taken as a whole, reports: Proton therapy kept repertoires fairly stable, unlike photons, which gained effector/memory cells.

Clones were sequenced by immunoSEQ multiplex PCR, and TCRdb holds only the in-frame ones, with some missing. The sample lists 60,000 or so clones, about 90% occurring once. Germline CDR1 and CDR2: SGHNT and YYREEE (reference sequence). The CDR3 totals 15 residues. Trimming removed 2 bases from V and 6 bases from J; junction bases left unmatched: 3. The TCR was taken from a man older than 75 with esophageal cancer. The starting material was peripheral blood, obtained from a patient treated with proton-based radiotherapy. V is TRBV5-4 and J is TRBJ2-2; 11 bases match TRBD2. This chain's CDR3 is CASSFSGRAAGELFF. The DNA of the CDR3 is TGTGCCAGCAGCTTTAGCGGGAGGGCCGCCGGGGAGCTGTTTTTT.